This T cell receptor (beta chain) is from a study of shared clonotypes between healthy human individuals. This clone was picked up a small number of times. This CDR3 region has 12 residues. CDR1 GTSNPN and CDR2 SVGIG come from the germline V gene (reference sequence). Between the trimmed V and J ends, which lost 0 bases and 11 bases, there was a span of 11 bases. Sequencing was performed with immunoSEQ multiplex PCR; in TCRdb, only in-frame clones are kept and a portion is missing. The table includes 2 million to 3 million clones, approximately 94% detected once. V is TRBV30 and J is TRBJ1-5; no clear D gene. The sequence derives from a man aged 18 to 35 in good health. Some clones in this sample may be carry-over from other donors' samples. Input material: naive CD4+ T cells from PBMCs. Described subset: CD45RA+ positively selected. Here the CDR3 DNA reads TGTGCCTGGAGTGTACTAAGCGAGGCCCAGCATTTT. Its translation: CAWSVLSEAQHF.